The 32 T cell receptor beta chains given below trace back to one sample, sequenced in a study of blood T cells in healthy people across ages. Combining a sample-barcoded 5' primer with a J-beta primer mix, a second PCR ran for roughly 6 to 12 cycles. MiXCR, applied by TCRdb to the 5' RACE reads, yields one record per CDR3 protein. The sample has about 640,000 distinct CDR3 sequences; under 65% are singletons. The material sequenced was blood. Receptors originate from a man between 60 and 75 years old in good health.

The rearrangement joins TRBV5-1 to TRBJ1-3; the D gene is possibly TRBD1 (5 bases). The germline V and J ends were trimmed by 0 bases and 7 bases, with 11 bases remaining between them. Germline CDR1 and CDR2: SGHRS and YFSETQ. The CDR3 loop spans 14 amino acids. The CDR3 bases are TGCGCCAGCAGCTTGGAGGGGTACGGGAACACCATATATTTT. Its protein is CASSLEGYGNTIYF.

This clonotype was detected a few times. The chain uses TRBV6-6 and TRBJ1-5; 10 bases map to TRBD1. Per germline, CDR1 MNHNY and CDR2 SVGAGI (reference sequence). This CDR3 region has 17 residues. V shed 2 bases, J shed 5 bases, and the junction held 9 bases outside the gene matches. CDR3: CASSYPRTGGFDQPQHF. The CDR3 bases are TGTGCCAGCAGTTACCCTAGGACAGGGGGTTTCGATCAGCCCCAGCATTTT.

As to this clonotype: A clone one base away is much larger, so this may be a read error. The V and J genes are TRBV18 and TRBJ2-7, with D possibly being TRBD1 (6 bases). The CDR3 runs 13 residues. Germline V gene sequence: CDR1 KGHSH, CDR2 LQKENI. Trimming left V 6 bases short and J 7 bases short, with 16 bases between. The CDR3 loop is CASSPDRLNEQYF. Here the CDR3 DNA reads TGTGCCAGCTCGCCTGACAGGCTCAATGAGCAGTACTTC.

This clonotype was picked up many times. The chain couples TRBV11-2 to TRBJ1-5; D is undetermined. This CDR3 comprises 14 residues. From germline, CDR1 is SGHAT and CDR2 FQNNGV. Trimming took 1 base from V and 7 from J, leaving 11 bases between them. CDR3 residues: CASSLVEEDQPQHF. The DNA of the CDR3 is TGTGCCAGCAGCTTAGTCGAGGAGGACCAGCCCCAGCATTTT.

The chain recombines TRBV6-1 with TRBJ1-5; possibly TRBD1 for D (6 bases). Germline CDR1 reads MNHNS; CDR2 reads SASEGT. Trimming shortened V by 2 bases and J by 5 bases, and 13 bases separated the two germline ends. The CDR3 loop spans 15 amino acids. CDR3 sequence reads: CASSETDSRYQPQHF. CDR3 in DNA: TGTGCCAGCAGTGAAACGGACAGTCGTTATCAGCCCCAGCATTTT.

This clonotype was recorded a few times. The chain uses TRBV15 and TRBJ1-6, with D hard to call. Germline CDR1 and CDR2: LNHNV and YYDKDF (reference sequence). This CDR3 contains 12 residues. Trimming pared 6 bases from V and 6 bases from J, leaving 6 bases between. Written as DNA, the CDR3 is TGTGCCACCAGAATAAGTAATTCACCCCTCCACTTT. Its translation: CATRISNSPLHF.

The table lists this clonotype with a few counts. J is TRBJ1-4 and V is TRBV4-2; D gene uncertain. CDR3 length equals 15 residues. The V and J ends lost 0 bases and 8 bases respectively, with 13 bases between them. Germline V lookup: CDR1 LGHNA, CDR2 YNFKEQ. CDR3 coding DNA: TGTGCCAGCAGCCAAGACCTCCGGGTGGTCGAAAAACTGTTTTTT. As protein: CASSQDLRVVEKLFF.

V usage is TRBV28 and J usage is TRBJ2-5, with TRBD1 matching 7 bases. This CDR3 has 13 amino acids. Germline V CDR1 and CDR2: MDHEN, SYDVKM. Unmatched junction bases numbered 2, after V lost 5 bases and J lost 2 bases. CDR3 amino acids: CASSGGQQETQYF. The CDR3 DNA follows: TGTGCCAGCAGTGGGGGACAGCAAGAGACCCAGTACTTC.

V is TRBV20-1 and J is TRBJ2-1, with 12 positions matching TRBD2. V lost 3 bases to trimming and J lost 0 bases; unmatched junction nucleotides: 9. Germline-derived CDR1 and CDR2 are DFQATT and SNEGSKA (reference sequence). The CDR3 consists of 18 residues. CDR3 DNA: TGCAGTGCTAGCCCAACTAGCGGGGGGCCGAGCTCCTACAATGAGCAGTTCTTC. Amino acid sequence: CSASPTSGGPSSYNEQFF.

The chain links TRBV29-1 to TRBJ2-1, with 15 bases matching TRBD2. There are 14 residues in the CDR3. J was trimmed by 5 bases and V by 6 bases; bases with no gene match: 2. CDR1 and CDR2 (germline): SQVTM, ANQGSEA. CDR3 sequence: CSVGTSGRNNEQFF. DNA for the CDR3: TGCAGCGTCGGGACTAGCGGGAGGAACAATGAGCAGTTCTTC.

The CDR3 loop is CASSLTTGGPKPQHF. The CDR3, as DNA: TGTGCCAGCAGTTTAACTACAGGGGGCCCAAAGCCCCAGCATTTT. This chain joins TRBV12-3 or TRBV12-4 and TRBJ1-5; 9 nucleotides match TRBD1. This CDR3 spans 15 amino acids. J lost 8 bases, V lost 2 bases, and 7 bases had no gene match.

This clonotype has a count of ten or more. This sequence joins TRBV2 and TRBJ1-2; the D is unclear. Trimming cost V 4 bases and J 5 bases, with 8 bases left between them. This CDR3 has 12 amino acids. Germline CDR1 is SNHLY and CDR2 is FYNNEI. The CDR3 is CASSVSTYGYTF. The CDR3, as DNA: TGTGCCAGCAGTGTCTCGACGTATGGCTACACCTTC.

The chain uses TRBV6-5 and TRBJ2-1; possibly TRBD1 for D (6 bases). Trimming took off 5 bases at V and 6 bases at J, with 14 bases between the two ends. The CDR3 spans 14 residues. CDR1 and CDR2 from the germline V gene are MNHEY and SVGAGI. The CDR3 sequence is CASSTRTVPNEQFF. The CDR3 DNA reads TGTGCCAGCAGTACCAGGACAGTCCCCAATGAGCAGTTCTTC.

Concerning this clonotype: The junction does not match germline at one end; this may be a read error. V usage is TRBV7-2 and J usage is TRBJ2-1, with D maybe TRBD2 (5 bases). This CDR3 has 13 amino acids. CDR1 is SGHTA, CDR2 FQGNSA, per germline. This CDR3 is CASSVAYNNEQFF. Here the CDR3 DNA reads TGTGCCAGCAGCGTAGCGTACAACAATGAGCAGTTCTTC.

The CDR3 loop reads CASSSGPLNQPQHF. The CDR3 bases are TGTGCCAGCAGTTCCGGACCGCTTAATCAGCCCCAGCATTTT. The chain carries TRBV12-3 or TRBV12-4 and TRBJ1-5; D is ambiguous. With 4 bases removed from V and 4 bases from J, the gap between germline ends came to 11 bases. This CDR3 spans 14 amino acids.

This chain connects TRBV7-9 to TRBJ2-7, with TRBD1 identical over 7 bases. CDR1 is SEHNR and CDR2 is FQNEAQ in the germline V gene (reference sequence). CDR3 length: 14 amino acids. J was trimmed by 5 bases and V by 1 base; bases with no gene match: 5. The CDR3 bases are TGTGCCAGCAGCTTAGGCAGGGGGTCGGACGAGCAGTACTTC. Its protein product is CASSLGRGSDEQYF.

At least ten counts were recorded for this clonotype. The chain uses TRBV27 and TRBJ2-3; 7 bases are a match to TRBD2. This CDR3 comprises 13 residues. V lost 5 bases to trimming and J lost 13 bases; unmatched junction nucleotides: 12. From germline, CDR1 is MNHEY and CDR2 SMNVEV (reference sequence). CDR3 bases: TGTGCCAGCAGTAGGCGGGGGTCAAGGGAGGAGTATTTT. Amino acids: CASSRRGSREEYF.

The rearrangement links TRBV7-8 to TRBJ2-7; D ambiguous. In germline, CDR1 is SGHVS, CDR2 FQNEAQ. V was shortened by 0 bases and J by 7 bases, with 10 bases between the two germline ends. The CDR3 runs to 13 residues. The chain's CDR3 is CASSLALAREQYF. DNA of the CDR3: TGTGCCAGCAGCTTAGCGCTGGCAAGAGAGCAGTACTTC.

This chain connects TRBV5-1 to TRBJ2-1; 13 bases agree with TRBD2. There are 15 residues in the CDR3. Germline V CDR1 and CDR2: SGHRS, YFSETQ. Trimming at V came to 5 bases and at J to 7 bases, leaving 6 bases not matched to a gene. This CDR3 reads CASRLGLAGENEQFF. The CDR3 DNA follows: TGCGCCAGCAGGCTCGGACTAGCGGGGGAGAATGAGCAGTTCTTC.

The chain couples TRBV5-1 to TRBJ1-1, with no clear D. The CDR3 has 15 amino acids. Trimming took off 0 bases at V and 1 base at J, with 10 bases between the two ends. From germline, CDR1 is SGHRS and CDR2 YFSETQ. The CDR3 region is CASSLGPTANTEAFF. The CDR3 DNA follows: TGCGCCAGCAGCTTGGGGCCAACAGCGAACACTGAAGCTTTCTTT.

This clonotype was detected ten times or more. V gene TRBV5-1 combines with J gene TRBJ2-5; D is tentatively TRBD1 or TRBD2 (5 bases each). With 3 bases removed from V and 3 bases from J, the gap between germline ends came to 18 bases. This CDR3 is built from 16 residues. CDR1 is SGHRS and CDR2 is YFSETQ in the germline V gene. The CDR3 loop reads CASSSVTGGEKETQYF. CDR3 nucleotides: TGCGCCAGCAGCTCAGTCACAGGAGGTGAGAAAGAGACCCAGTACTTC.

The rearrangement uses TRBV4-1 and TRBJ2-7, with 7 bases fitting TRBD1. Trimming at V came to 1 base and at J to 2 bases, leaving 5 bases not matched to a gene. Looked up from germline, CDR1 is MGHRA and CDR2 is YSYEKL. The length of the CDR3 is 15 residues. This CDR3 reads CASSQGGQATYEQYF. The CDR3 nucleotides read TGCGCCAGCAGCCAAGGAGGACAGGCTACCTACGAGCAGTACTTC.

The CDR3 bases are TGTGCCAGCAGCCAGGGACAGGGGGCAATGAAAGAGACCCAGTACTTC. This translates into CASSQGQGAMKETQYF. The chain carries TRBV3-1 and TRBJ2-5, with 12 bases lining up with TRBD1. The CDR3 loop spans 16 amino acids. Germline assignment: CDR1 LGHDT and CDR2 YNNKEL (reference sequence). The V segment lost 3 bases and the J segment 3 bases; nucleotides outside the gene matches: 5.

This clonotype was found a few times. The CDR3 here is CSARDQSGSGANVLTF. The CDR3 DNA is TGCAGTGCTAGAGATCAGTCCGGCTCTGGGGCCAACGTCCTGACTTTC. This chain connects TRBV20-1 to TRBJ2-6; D is undetermined. V was trimmed by 0 bases and J by 0 bases, leaving 9 bases between them. There are 16 residues in the CDR3. Germline values: CDR1 DFQATT, CDR2 SNEGSKA (reference sequence).

The chain uses TRBV20-1 and TRBJ1-5, with D perhaps matching TRBD1 (5 bases). The CDR3 length is 15 residues. Germline loops: CDR1 DFQATT, CDR2 SNEGSKA (reference sequence). V was cut by 6 bases and J by 2 bases, with 17 bases left in between. CDR3: CSARRAGGGNQPQHF. The CDR3 nucleotides read TGCAGTGCGCGCAGAGCGGGGGGTGGCAATCAGCCCCAGCATTTT.

J is TRBJ2-7 and V is TRBV6-6; a weak D match, TRBD2 (6 bases). The V end lost 7 bases, the J end lost 2 bases, and 18 bases lay between the germline ends. CDR3 length: 15 amino acids. Germline V gene sequence: CDR1 MNHNY, CDR2 SVGAGI (reference sequence). This chain's CDR3 is CASNPRGTRTYEQYF. CDR3 coding DNA: TGTGCCAGCAACCCACGAGGGACTCGGACCTACGAGCAGTACTTC.

This clonotype was seen more than once but under ten times. The genes are TRBV7-2 and TRBJ2-5; D is unclear. CDR1 is SGHTA, CDR2 FQGNSA, per germline. The CDR3 has 13 amino acids. V lost 3 bases and J lost 5, with 10 bases in between. The CDR3 loop is CASSLGMVETQYF. The CDR3, as DNA: TGTGCCAGCAGCTTGGGTATGGTGGAGACCCAGTACTTC. Based on the CDR3 plus reference TRBV7-2 and TRBJ2-5, the full variable domain is GAGVSQSPSNKVTEKGKDVELRCDPISGHTALYWYRQSLGQGLEFLIYFQGNSAPDKSGLPSDRFSAERTGGSVSTLTIQRTQQEDSAVYLCASSLGMVETQYFGPGTRLLVL.

The chain uses TRBV28 and TRBJ2-3; D is undetermined. The CDR3 totals 15 residues. Looked up from germline, CDR1 is MDHEN and CDR2 is SYDVKM. Deletions cut 5 bases from V and 1 base from J, with 13 bases between. For the CDR3, the DNA is TGTGCCAGCAGTCCCTCGAGTTGGGGCACAGATACGCAGTATTTT. It is translated as CASSPSSWGTDTQYF.

This rearrangement joins TRBV18 to TRBJ2-4, with a weak D call TRBD1 (5 bases). The J call is doubtful: the DNA matches TRBJ2-7 better. Germline values: CDR1 KGHSH, CDR2 LQKENI. The CDR3 length is 15 residues. CDR3 coding DNA: TGTGCCAGCTCACCGTCGACAGTACGTACCTACGAGCAGTACTTC. This sequence encodes CASSPSTVRTYEQYF.

This clonotype turned up a few times. The V gene is TRBV20-1, the J gene TRBJ2-7; possible D gene TRBD2, 6 bases. V lost 0 bases and J lost 10, with 19 bases in between. The length of the CDR3 is 14 residues. CDR1 DFQATT and CDR2 SNEGSKA come from the germline V gene (reference sequence). Here the CDR3 reads CSARDQKDYSPQYF. CDR3 nucleotides: TGCAGTGCTAGAGATCAGAAGGACTACTCTCCCCAGTACTTC.

The V gene is TRBV7-9, the J gene TRBJ2-5; no firm D call. In germline, CDR1 is SEHNR, CDR2 FQNEAQ (reference sequence). V lost 6 bases and J 5 bases, leaving 13 bases between the germline ends. CDR3 length: 13 amino acids. The CDR3 is CASSTPNLETQYF. The CDR3 region has the DNA TGTGCCAGCAGTACCCCGAATTTGGAGACCCAGTACTTC.

With regard to this clonotype: Being one base from a much bigger clone, this may be a read error. The chain couples TRBV20-1 to TRBJ2-5, with 10 bases fitting TRBD1. The V and J ends lost 0 bases and 11 bases, in that order; junction bases with no gene match: 15. The CDR3 loop spans 16 amino acids. CDR1 is DFQATT, CDR2 SNEGSKA, per germline (reference sequence). CDR3 sequence (DNA): TGCAGTGCTAGAGATCCAGGGGACAGGGGAAGGTCTGAGCAGTACTTC. It encodes CSARDPGDRGRSEQYF.